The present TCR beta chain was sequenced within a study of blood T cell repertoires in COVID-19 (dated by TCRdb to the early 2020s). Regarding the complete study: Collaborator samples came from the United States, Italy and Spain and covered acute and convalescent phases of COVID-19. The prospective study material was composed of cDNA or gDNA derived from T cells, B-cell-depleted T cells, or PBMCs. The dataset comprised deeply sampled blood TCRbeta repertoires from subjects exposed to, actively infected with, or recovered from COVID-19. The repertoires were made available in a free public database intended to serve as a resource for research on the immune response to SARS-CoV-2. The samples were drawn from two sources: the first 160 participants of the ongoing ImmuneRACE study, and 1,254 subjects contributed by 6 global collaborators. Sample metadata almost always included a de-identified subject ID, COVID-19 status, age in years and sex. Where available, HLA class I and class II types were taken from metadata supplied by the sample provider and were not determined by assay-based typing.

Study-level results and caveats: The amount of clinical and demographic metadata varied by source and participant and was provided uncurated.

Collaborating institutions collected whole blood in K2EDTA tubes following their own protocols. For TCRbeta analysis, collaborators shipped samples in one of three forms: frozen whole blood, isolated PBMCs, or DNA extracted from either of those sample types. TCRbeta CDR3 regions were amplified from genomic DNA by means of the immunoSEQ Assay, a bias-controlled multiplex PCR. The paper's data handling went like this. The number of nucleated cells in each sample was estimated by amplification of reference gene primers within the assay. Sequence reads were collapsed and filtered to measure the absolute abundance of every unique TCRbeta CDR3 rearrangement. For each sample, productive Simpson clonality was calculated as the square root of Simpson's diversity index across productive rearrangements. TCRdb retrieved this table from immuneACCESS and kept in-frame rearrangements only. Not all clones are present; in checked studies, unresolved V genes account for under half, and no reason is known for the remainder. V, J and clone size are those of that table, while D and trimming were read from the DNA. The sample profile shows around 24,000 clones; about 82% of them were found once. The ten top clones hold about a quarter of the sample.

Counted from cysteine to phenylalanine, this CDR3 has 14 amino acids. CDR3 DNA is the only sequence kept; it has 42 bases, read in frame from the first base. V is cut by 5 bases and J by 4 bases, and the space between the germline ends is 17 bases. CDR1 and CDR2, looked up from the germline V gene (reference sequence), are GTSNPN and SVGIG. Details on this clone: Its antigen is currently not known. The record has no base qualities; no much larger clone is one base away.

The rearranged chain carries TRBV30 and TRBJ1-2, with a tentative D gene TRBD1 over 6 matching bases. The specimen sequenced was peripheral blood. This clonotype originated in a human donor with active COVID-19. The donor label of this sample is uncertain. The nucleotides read TGTGCCTGGGGGAGGACAGAACCAATCTATGGCTACACCTTC. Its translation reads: CAWGRTEPIYGYTF.